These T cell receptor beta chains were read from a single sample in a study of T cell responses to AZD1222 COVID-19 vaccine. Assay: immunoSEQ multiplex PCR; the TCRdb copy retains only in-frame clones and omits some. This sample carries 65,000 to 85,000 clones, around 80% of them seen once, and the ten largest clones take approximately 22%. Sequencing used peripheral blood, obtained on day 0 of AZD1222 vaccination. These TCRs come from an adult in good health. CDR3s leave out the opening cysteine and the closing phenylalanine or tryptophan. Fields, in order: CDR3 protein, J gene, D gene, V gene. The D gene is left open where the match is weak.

cdr3_aa: ASRAGTGPLEQY
j_call: TRBJ2-7
d_call: TRBD1
v_call: TRBV19

cdr3_aa: ASSLGREVWLDSPLH
j_call: TRBJ1-6
d_call: NA
v_call: TRBV7-9

cdr3_aa: ASSQDLFITGQGAANEKLF
j_call: TRBJ1-4
d_call: TRBD1
v_call: TRBV4-3

cdr3_aa: ASSPRSGTYEQY
j_call: TRBJ2-7
d_call: NA
v_call: TRBV18

cdr3_aa: ASSLIIENTEAF
j_call: TRBJ1-1
d_call: NA
v_call: TRBV28

cdr3_aa: ASSISSVGANYGYT
j_call: TRBJ1-2
d_call: NA
v_call: TRBV5-1

cdr3_aa: ASSLGDRVSQPQH
j_call: TRBJ1-5
d_call: TRBD1
v_call: TRBV5-8

cdr3_aa: ASSPQGPTKPSGGYT
j_call: TRBJ1-2
d_call: NA
v_call: TRBV5-1

cdr3_aa: ASSIGRATGANVLT
j_call: TRBJ2-6
d_call: NA
v_call: TRBV19

cdr3_aa: ASSQTSGTQY
j_call: TRBJ2-3
d_call: TRBD2
v_call: TRBV5-1

cdr3_aa: ASSSYPKGKQGETQY
j_call: TRBJ2-5
d_call: NA
v_call: TRBV7-3

cdr3_aa: ASSELPGLGETQY
j_call: TRBJ2-5
d_call: NA
v_call: TRBV6-1

cdr3_aa: ASSLGPSTEAF
j_call: TRBJ1-1
d_call: NA
v_call: TRBV5-5

cdr3_aa: ASAGLGKGYGYT
j_call: TRBJ1-2
d_call: NA
v_call: TRBV27

cdr3_aa: ASSYAGMNTEAF
j_call: TRBJ1-1
d_call: NA
v_call: TRBV6-5

cdr3_aa: ASSYWRESKLF
j_call: TRBJ1-4
d_call: NA
v_call: TRBV6-5

cdr3_aa: ASSLGRNNSPLH
j_call: TRBJ1-6
d_call: NA
v_call: TRBV27

cdr3_aa: ASSQGASGGTPLH
j_call: TRBJ1-6
d_call: NA
v_call: TRBV3-1/TRBV3-2

cdr3_aa: ASSYSMTSGAYEQY
j_call: TRBJ2-7
d_call: TRBD2
v_call: TRBV6-2/TRBV6-3

cdr3_aa: ASGDRRNEQF
j_call: TRBJ2-1
d_call: TRBD1
v_call: TRBV19

cdr3_aa: ASSSAGRRGGQLEQF
j_call: TRBJ2-1
d_call: TRBD2
v_call: TRBV7-2

cdr3_aa: ASSPTWTEYNEQF
j_call: TRBJ2-1
d_call: NA
v_call: TRBV28

cdr3_aa: ASSPKQGRWQPQH
j_call: TRBJ1-5
d_call: NA
v_call: TRBV7-2

cdr3_aa: ASSQDRYSNQPQH
j_call: TRBJ1-5
d_call: NA
v_call: TRBV4-3

cdr3_aa: ASSEELPPRELF
j_call: TRBJ2-2
d_call: NA
v_call: TRBV6-1

cdr3_aa: ASSFWATNEKLF
j_call: TRBJ1-4
d_call: NA
v_call: TRBV7-8

cdr3_aa: ASSVVYTPNTGELF
j_call: TRBJ2-2
d_call: NA
v_call: TRBV9

cdr3_aa: ASSTGWTASNQPQH
j_call: TRBJ1-5
d_call: NA
v_call: TRBV5-8

cdr3_aa: AISDTSGGTDTQY
j_call: TRBJ2-3
d_call: TRBD2
v_call: TRBV10-3

cdr3_aa: ASSYSLGNEQY
j_call: TRBJ2-7
d_call: NA
v_call: TRBV6-5

cdr3_aa: ASSYIEGPAKQY
j_call: TRBJ2-7
d_call: NA
v_call: TRBV6-2/TRBV6-3

cdr3_aa: ASSPTETGNYGYT
j_call: TRBJ1-2
d_call: TRBD1
v_call: TRBV9

cdr3_aa: ASSSGAAGRTYEQY
j_call: TRBJ2-7
d_call: TRBD2
v_call: TRBV28

cdr3_aa: ASSPPGQGAYEQY
j_call: TRBJ2-7
d_call: TRBD1
v_call: TRBV7-2

cdr3_aa: ASSLGTVPYNEQF
j_call: TRBJ2-1
d_call: NA
v_call: TRBV7-2

cdr3_aa: ASSQDRNTEAF
j_call: TRBJ1-1
d_call: NA
v_call: TRBV4-3

cdr3_aa: ASSLTPTNEKLF
j_call: TRBJ1-4
d_call: NA
v_call: TRBV6-2/TRBV6-3

cdr3_aa: ASSSGQSLNEKLF
j_call: TRBJ1-4
d_call: NA
v_call: TRBV7-8

cdr3_aa: ASSIYSGRDTQY
j_call: TRBJ2-3
d_call: TRBD2
v_call: TRBV19

cdr3_aa: ASSPMSNYGYT
j_call: TRBJ1-2
d_call: NA
v_call: TRBV7-2

cdr3_aa: ASSIGRGLAEKLF
j_call: TRBJ1-4
d_call: TRBD1
v_call: TRBV19

cdr3_aa: ASSLGDMGYNEQF
j_call: TRBJ2-1
d_call: NA
v_call: TRBV28

cdr3_aa: ARKDGHSNQPQH
j_call: TRBJ1-5
d_call: NA
v_call: TRBV10-1

cdr3_aa: AWNAALGQPQH
j_call: TRBJ1-5
d_call: NA
v_call: TRBV30

cdr3_aa: ASNTGGFQPQH
j_call: TRBJ1-5
d_call: TRBD1
v_call: TRBV19

cdr3_aa: ASRLQRAAPSGEQF
j_call: TRBJ2-1
d_call: NA
v_call: TRBV19

cdr3_aa: ASSLVGSNTEAF
j_call: TRBJ1-1
d_call: NA
v_call: TRBV7-3

cdr3_aa: ASSPGTNLKIGELF
j_call: TRBJ2-2
d_call: TRBD2
v_call: TRBV18

cdr3_aa: ASSIAGVGNQPQH
j_call: TRBJ1-5
d_call: NA
v_call: TRBV19

cdr3_aa: ASSFRGNAEAF
j_call: TRBJ1-1
d_call: NA
v_call: TRBV12-3/TRBV12-4

cdr3_aa: ASSQQIGTRHTEAF
j_call: TRBJ1-1
d_call: NA
v_call: TRBV7-2

cdr3_aa: ASSLDTGETQY
j_call: TRBJ2-5
d_call: NA
v_call: TRBV5-1

cdr3_aa: ASSRDTFSYEQY
j_call: TRBJ2-7
d_call: NA
v_call: TRBV3-1/TRBV3-2

cdr3_aa: SVYSGPGELF
j_call: TRBJ2-2
d_call: NA
v_call: TRBV29-1

cdr3_aa: ATGLAGYNEQF
j_call: TRBJ2-1
d_call: TRBD2
v_call: TRBV2

cdr3_aa: ASSYGVGELGEQY
j_call: TRBJ2-7
d_call: NA
v_call: TRBV6-2/TRBV6-3

cdr3_aa: ASSFDGGYGYT
j_call: TRBJ1-2
d_call: NA
v_call: TRBV5-1

cdr3_aa: ASSYPGQDLEQPQH
j_call: TRBJ1-5
d_call: TRBD1
v_call: TRBV6-2/TRBV6-3